Below are 9 T cell receptor beta chains sequenced from a single sample in a study of tissue T cells after allogeneic stem cell transplantation. Sequenced by immunoSEQ multiplex PCR; TCRdb stores in-frame clones only, minus some. The sample shows 6,500 to 10,000 clones, 40% to 55% of them seen only once. Sample time point: mouse harvest day 7 after allogeneic transplant. Mouse grafts combined 10^7 T-cell-depleted bone marrow cells with 10^6 splenic CD5+ T cells. Sequencing used gut tissue. The receptors here all came from a female BALB/c mouse given C57BL/6 T cells with graft-versus-host disease after an allogeneic hematopoietic cell transplant.

On this clone itself: One end of the junction varies from germline; a read error may be responsible. Mouse germline and gene names are used. The read stops 1 residue short of the end of the CDR3; the missing end is completed from the germline J gene. The sample contains more than one DNA sequence encoding this CDR3. The chain has TRBV3 and TRBJ1-3; D may be TRBD1 (5 bases). The germline gives CDR1 SNHLY, CDR2 FYNGKV (reference sequence). The CDR3 length is 13 residues. Here the CDR3 reads CASSGGAGNTLYF. CDR3 DNA (partial): TGTGCTAGCAGCGGGGGGGCTGGAAATACGCTCTAT.

Turning to this clone: Gene names denote mouse genes. Sequencing ends 1 residue short of the CDR3 end; the germline J gene provides the rest. J is TRBJ2-2 and V is TRBV16, with unresolved D. The ends were cut back, 0 bases at V and 0 bases at J, with 2 bases in the middle. The CDR3 covers 14 residues. Germline V CDR1 and CDR2: SGHSA, FRNQAP. CDR3: CASSLEANTGQLYF. The CDR3 bases that were read are TGTGCAAGCAGCTTAGAAGCAAACACCGGGCAGCTCTAC.

On this clone itself: Mouse gene names and germline throughout. The sequenced fragment ends 1 residue before the CDR3 boundary, so the rest is inferred from the germline J gene. The rearrangement uses TRBV2 and TRBJ1-5, with a possible D match to TRBD1 (5 bases). V was trimmed by 0 bases and J by 4 bases, leaving 10 bases between them. Germline V CDR1 and CDR2: LGHNA, YSYQKL. The CDR3 has 15 residues. Incomplete CDR3 DNA: TGTGCCAGCAGCCAAGAGGGGGGACGGAACCAGGCTCCGCTT. Protein sequence: CASSQEGGRNQAPL. The full CDR3 sequence reads CASSQEGGRNQAPLF.

Details on this clone: Gene labels here are mouse ones. CDR3 DNA, as far as it was read: TGTGCCAGCAGCCCTACAATTAACCAAGACACCCAGTAC. It yields the protein CASSPTINQDTQY. From start to end, the CDR3 is CASSPTINQDTQYF. This chain joins TRBV4 and TRBJ2-5; D unclear. The read terminates 1 residue ahead of where the CDR3 ends, so the germline J gene completes it. Trimming left V 5 bases short and J 0 bases short, with 9 bases between. This CDR3 region has 14 residues. CDR1 and CDR2 (germline): LGHDT, YNNKQL (reference sequence).

A note on this clone: The gene symbols are mouse symbols. The missing CDR3 end, 1 residue past where the read stops, is filled in from the germline J gene. The chain links TRBV2 to TRBJ2-1; TRBD1 might be the D (6 bases). From germline, CDR1 is LGHNA and CDR2 YSYQKL. V lost 2 bases to trimming and J lost 1 base, with 6 bases between them. The CDR3 length is 14 residues. CDR3 bases read: TGTGCCAGCAGCCAACAGGGGAACTATGCTGAGCAGTTC. Its translation is CASSQQGNYAEQF. In full, the CDR3 reads CASSQQGNYAEQFF.

This clone is categorized as medium-sized. Mouse gene names and germline throughout. The read comes to an end 1 residue before the CDR3 does, leaving the germline J gene to fill in the end. The V call is TRBV26, the J call TRBJ2-7, with 10 nucleotides matching TRBD2. Germline lookup yields CDR1 KGHPV and CDR2 FQNQEV (reference sequence). V was pared by 4 bases and J by 4 bases, with 4 bases of the junction left unmatched. This CDR3 contains 14 residues. Here the CDR3 reads CASSPGLGLYEQYF. Incomplete CDR3 DNA: TGTGCCAGCAGTCCGGGACTGGGGTTGTATGAACAGTAC.

On this clone itself: Germline and genes here are mouse. The read comes to an end 1 residue before the CDR3 does, leaving the germline J gene to fill in the end. J is TRBJ1-1 and V is TRBV26, with D possibly TRBD1 on 5 matching bases. Trimming took 2 bases from V and 1 from J, leaving 5 bases between them. The CDR3 is made up of 13 amino acids. Germline CDR1 KGHPV, CDR2 FQNQEV (reference sequence). The CDR3 spells CASSLTGNTEVFF. The DNA read from the CDR3 is TGTGCCAGCAGTCTGACAGGGAACACAGAAGTCTTC.

This clone is categorized as large (0.1 to 1%). Gene labels here are mouse ones. The read is 1 residue too short to cover the CDR3 end, so that end is filled in from the germline J gene. The rearrangement uses TRBV5 and TRBJ2-7; 9 bases agree with TRBD2. CDR3 size: 16 residues. With V trimmed by 2 bases and J by 0 bases, 5 bases remained unmatched. Germline loops: CDR1 LGHNA, CDR2 YNLKQL (reference sequence). The CDR3 region is CASSQSDWGSSYEQYF. The part of the CDR3 DNA that was read is TGTGCCAGCAGCCAATCGGACTGGGGAAGCTCCTATGAACAGTAC.

A word on this clone: Mouse gene names and germline throughout. The CDR3 goes on 1 residue after the read ends, and that part is filled in from the germline J gene. J is TRBJ2-3 and V is TRBV16; a possible D gene is TRBD1 (6 bases). This CDR3 has 14 residues. Germline CDR1 and CDR2: SGHSA and FRNQAP. Deletions cut 1 base from V and 4 bases from J, with 9 bases between. The CDR3 loop reads CASSLGGTSETLYF. The CDR3 DNA, read in part, is TGTGCAAGCAGCTTAGGGGGGACATCAGAAACGCTGTAT.